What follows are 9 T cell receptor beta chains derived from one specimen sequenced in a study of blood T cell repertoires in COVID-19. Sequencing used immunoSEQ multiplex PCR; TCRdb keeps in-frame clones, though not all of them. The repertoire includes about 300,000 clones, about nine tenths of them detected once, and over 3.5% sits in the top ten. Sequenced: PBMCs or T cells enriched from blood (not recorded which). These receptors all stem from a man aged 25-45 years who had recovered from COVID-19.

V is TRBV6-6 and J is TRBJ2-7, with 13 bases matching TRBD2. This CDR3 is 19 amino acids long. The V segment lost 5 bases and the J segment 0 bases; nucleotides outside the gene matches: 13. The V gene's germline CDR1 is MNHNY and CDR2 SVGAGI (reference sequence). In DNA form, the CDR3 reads TGTGCCAGCAGTCGAGGGGGGACTAGCGGGGCCTCGTACTCCTACGAGCAGTACTTC. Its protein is CASSRGGTSGASYSYEQYF.

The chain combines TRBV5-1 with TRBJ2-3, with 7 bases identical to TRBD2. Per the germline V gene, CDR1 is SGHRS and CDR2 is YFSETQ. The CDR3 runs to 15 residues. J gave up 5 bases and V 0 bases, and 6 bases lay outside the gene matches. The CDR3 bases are TGCGCCAGCAGCTTGGGGACGGGGGGTCAAGATACGCAGTATTTT. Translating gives CASSLGTGGQDTQYF.

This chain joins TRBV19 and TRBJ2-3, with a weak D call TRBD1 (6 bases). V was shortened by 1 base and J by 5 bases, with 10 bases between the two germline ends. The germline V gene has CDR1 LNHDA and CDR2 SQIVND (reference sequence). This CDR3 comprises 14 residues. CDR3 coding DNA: TGTGCCAGTAGTATAGTACAGGGCTTAGATACGCAGTATTTT. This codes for CASSIVQGLDTQYF.

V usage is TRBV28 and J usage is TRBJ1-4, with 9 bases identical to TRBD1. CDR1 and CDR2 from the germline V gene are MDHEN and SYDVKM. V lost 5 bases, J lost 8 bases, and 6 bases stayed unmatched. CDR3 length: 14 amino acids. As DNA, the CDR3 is TGTGCCAGCAGTCCCGGGACAGGGACCGAAAAACTGTTTTTT. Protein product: CASSPGTGTEKLFF.

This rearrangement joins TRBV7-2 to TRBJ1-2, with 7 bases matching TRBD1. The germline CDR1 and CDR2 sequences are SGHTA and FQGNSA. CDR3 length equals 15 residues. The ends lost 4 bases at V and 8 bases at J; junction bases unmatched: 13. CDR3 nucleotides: TGTGCCAGCAGCTCCACCGGACAGGATGGAGGCGGCTACACCTTC. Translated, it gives CASSSTGQDGGGYTF.

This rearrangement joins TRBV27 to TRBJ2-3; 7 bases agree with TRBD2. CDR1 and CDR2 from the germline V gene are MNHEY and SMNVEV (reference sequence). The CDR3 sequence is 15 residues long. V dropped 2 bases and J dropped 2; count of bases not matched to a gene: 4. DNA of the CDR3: TGTGCCAGCAGTTTAGGCGGGGACTACACAGATACGCAGTATTTT. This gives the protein CASSLGGDYTDTQYF.

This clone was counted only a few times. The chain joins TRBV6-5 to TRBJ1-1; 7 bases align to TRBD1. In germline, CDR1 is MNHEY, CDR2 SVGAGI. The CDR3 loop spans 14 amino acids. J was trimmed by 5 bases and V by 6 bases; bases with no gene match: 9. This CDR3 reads CASRRQGGYTEAFF. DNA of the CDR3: TGTGCCAGCAGGCGACAGGGTGGTTATACTGAAGCTTTCTTT.

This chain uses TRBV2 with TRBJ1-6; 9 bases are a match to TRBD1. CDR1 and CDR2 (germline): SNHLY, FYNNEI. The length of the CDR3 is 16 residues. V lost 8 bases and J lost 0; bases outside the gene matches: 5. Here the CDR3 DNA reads TGTGCCAGCGGGGACAGGGTCAGCTCCTATAATTCACCCCTCCACTTT. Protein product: CASGDRVSSYNSPLHF.

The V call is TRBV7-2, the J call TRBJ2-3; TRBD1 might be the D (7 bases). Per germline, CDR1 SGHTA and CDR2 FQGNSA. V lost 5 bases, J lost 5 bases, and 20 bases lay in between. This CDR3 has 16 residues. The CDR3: CASSRNGAGGKDTQYF. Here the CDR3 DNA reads TGTGCCAGCAGCCGTAACGGGGCAGGGGGGAAAGATACGCAGTATTTT. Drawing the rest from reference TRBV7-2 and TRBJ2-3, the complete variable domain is GAGVSQSPSNKVTEKGKDVELRCDPISGHTALYWYRQSLGQGLEFLIYFQGNSAPDKSGLPSDRFSAERTGGSVSTLTIQRTQQEDSAVYLCASSRNGAGGKDTQYFGPGTRLTVL.